This T cell receptor (beta chain) was recovered during a study of blood T cell repertoires in COVID-19. TCRdb's table, derived via immunoSEQ multiplex PCR, lists solely in-frame clones and lacks some. The sample holds about 27,000 clones, roughly nine tenths seen once. Input material: peripheral blood. The receptor was derived from a man aged 65 to 85 with active COVID-19.

The CDR3 DNA reads as TGTGCCAGCAGCTACCAACTAGCGGGGTCTAATGAGCAGTTCTTC. It specifies CASSYQLAGSNEQFF. The chain couples TRBV11-2 to TRBJ2-1; TRBD2 matches at 10 bases. Trimming took 4 bases from V and 7 from J; bases not matched to a gene: 7. Germline CDR1 SGHAT, CDR2 FQNNGV. The CDR3 contains 15 residues.